This T cell receptor (beta chain) was sequenced in a study of blood T cell repertoires in COVID-19. Study information: Samples representing acute and convalescent COVID-19 were sourced from the United States, Italy and Spain. T cells, B-cell-depleted T cells, or PBMCs provided the cDNA or gDNA that served as material.

Assay used: immunoSEQ multiplex PCR; TCRdb lists only in-frame clones, some missing. The sample has nearly 35,000 clones, around 87% seen once. This clone was observed once. CDR1 MDHEN and CDR2 SYDVKM come from the germline V gene. V was pared by 7 bases and J by 3 bases, with 7 bases of the junction left unmatched. This CDR3 spans 15 amino acids. The rearrangement joins TRBV28 to TRBJ2-1, with TRBD1 matching over 9 bases. The clonotype was recovered from a human donor in a cohort sampled during active COVID-19. Source material: peripheral blood. Here the CDR3 DNA reads TGTGCCAGCAAAGCGGGACAGGGAGACTACAATGAGCAGTTCTTC. It codes for CASKAGQGDYNEQFF.